Below, 31 T cell receptor beta chains from the same sample are listed, as sequenced in a study of T cells in Graves' hyperthyroidism and ophthalmopathy. It was RNA transcripts that yielded the amplified TCR beta CDR3 regions. When the TCR CDR3 underwent first-round RT-PCR, the HTBI primer set was used. TCRdb analysed the multiplex PCR reads with MiXCR anew, one entry per CDR3 protein. The sample lists hundreds of thousands of distinct CDR3 sequences, just under 45% occurring once. The sample consisted of peripheral blood or thyroid tissue (not recorded which). The origin of the receptors is an adult man with Graves' disease, either hyperthyroidism or ophthalmopathy (not recorded which).

This clonotype showed up just a few times. V usage is TRBV29-1 and J usage is TRBJ2-7; possibly TRBD1 or TRBD2 for D (5 bases each). CDR1 is SQVTM, CDR2 ANQGSEA, per germline. The CDR3 has 16 amino acids. V shed 4 bases and J shed 2 bases, with 21 bases lying between them. CDR3 amino acids: CSVVQPGRYPTYEQYF. DNA for the CDR3: TGCAGCGTTGTGCAGCCGGGGCGGTACCCAACCTACGAGCAGTACTTC.

Ten or more counts support this clonotype. V usage is TRBV19 and J usage is TRBJ1-1; 8 positions match TRBD1. The CDR3 spans 13 residues. Germline lookup yields CDR1 LNHDA and CDR2 SQIVND (reference sequence). J was trimmed by 2 bases and V by 5 bases; bases with no gene match: 1. For the CDR3, the DNA is TGTGCCAGTAGTTCAGGGGGCAACACTGAAGCTTTCTTT. Encoded protein: CASSSGGNTEAFF.

Only a few counts were recorded for this clonotype. The rearrangement uses TRBV20-1 and TRBJ1-1; TRBD1 agrees at 7 bases. The CDR3 is 16 residues long. Germline V gives CDR1 DFQATT, CDR2 SNEGSKA (reference sequence). Germline trimming cut 3 bases from V and 10 bases from J; bases unmatched to any gene: 20. CDR3 DNA: TGCAGTGCTAGGGTGCGGGGTTCAGGGGGGAGATTGGGAGCTTTCTTT. Protein: CSARVRGSGGRLGAFF.

The CDR3 loop reads CAISSYKPTNEKLFF. CDR3 bases: TGTGCCATCTCTTCATACAAACCAACTAATGAAAAACTGTTTTTT. The chain recombines TRBV24-1 with TRBJ1-4, with D unresolved. The CDR3 length is 15 residues. Germline values: CDR1 KGHDR, CDR2 SFDVKD. V was cut by 11 bases and J by 0 bases, with 15 bases left in between.

This chain connects TRBV20-1 to TRBJ1-2, with D hard to call. Germline lookup yields CDR1 DFQATT and CDR2 SNEGSKA (reference sequence). V gave up 1 base and J gave up 5 bases, with 11 bases separating them. The CDR3 is made up of 13 amino acids. The CDR3 sequence is CSARGGQRYGYTF. Written as DNA, the CDR3 is TGCAGTGCTAGAGGTGGGCAGAGATATGGCTACACCTTC.

This clonotype was seen at least ten times. The gene calls are TRBV9 and TRBJ2-7; D possibly uses TRBD1 or TRBD2 (5 bases each). V dropped 5 bases and J dropped 4 bases, with 19 bases sitting between them. Germline V gene lookup returns CDR1 SGDLS and CDR2 YYNGEE. The length of the CDR3 is 15 residues. CDR3 loop: CASSLGWDQSYEQYF. The CDR3 DNA is TGTGCCAGCAGTTTAGGCTGGGACCAGTCGTACGAGCAGTACTTC.

The V and J genes are TRBV11-2 and TRBJ1-1; the D is unclear. Germline-derived CDR1 and CDR2 are SGHAT and FQNNGV. Trimming took off 2 bases at V and 0 bases at J, with 10 bases between the two ends. The length of the CDR3 is 15 residues. The CDR3 DNA reads TGTGCCAGCAGCTTATTCTTGGGGTTGAACACTGAAGCTTTCTTT. Residues: CASSLFLGLNTEAFF.

Only a few counts were recorded for this clonotype. The chain employs TRBV6-6 and TRBJ1-5; 10 bases are a match to TRBD1. The ends lost 6 bases at V and 1 base at J; junction bases unmatched: 3. The CDR3 spans 15 residues. Germline values: CDR1 MNHNY, CDR2 SVGAGI (reference sequence). For the CDR3, the DNA is TGTGCCAGCAGATGGGACAGGGGAAGCAATCAGCCCCAGCATTTT. Its translation: CASRWDRGSNQPQHF.

In the case of this clonotype: Since no conserved phenylalanine or tryptophan closes the CDR3, a read error is the likely cause. The chain couples TRBV7-2 to TRBJ2-7, with D possibly TRBD1 on 5 matching bases. This CDR3 spans 14 amino acids. Per the germline V gene, CDR1 is SGHTA and CDR2 is FQGNSA. V was trimmed by 2 bases and J by 2 bases, leaving 10 bases between them. The chain's CDR3 is CASSLRGRTYEQYL. CDR3 nucleotides: TGTGCCAGCAGCTTAAGGGGCAGGACCTACGAGCAGTACCTC.

The chain joins TRBV5-8 to TRBJ2-7; TRBD2 aligns across 14 bases. CDR3 length: 14 amino acids. The trim removed 6 bases at V and 5 bases at J, leaving 4 bases unmatched. In germline, CDR1 is SGHTS, CDR2 YDEGEE. The chain's CDR3 is CASTTSGRANEQYF. CDR3 in DNA: TGTGCCAGCACGACTAGCGGGAGGGCTAACGAGCAGTACTTC.

This chain links TRBV7-9 with TRBJ2-5, with D tentatively TRBD2 (6 bases). The CDR3 has 17 residues. CDR1 SEHNR and CDR2 FQNEAQ come from the germline V gene (reference sequence). V was cut by 0 bases and J by 0 bases, with 14 bases left in between. CDR3 DNA sequence: TGTGCCAGCAGCTTAGCCCAGGCTAGACTAGACCAAGAGACCCAGTACTTC. Translated: CASSLAQARLDQETQYF.

As to this clonotype: Possible read error: a much larger clone is one base away. The chain links TRBV20-1 to TRBJ2-5; no clear D gene. CDR3 size: 11 residues. Germline V CDR1 and CDR2: DFQATT, SNEGSKA (reference sequence). The CDR3 DNA sequence: TGCGGTGCTAGACTCCAAGAGACCCAGTACTTC. Amino acids: CGARLQETQYF.

The rearrangement links TRBV15 to TRBJ1-2; D unresolved. Trimming removed 3 bases at V and 3 bases at J, with 14 bases between. The CDR3 is made up of 15 amino acids. Germline assignment: CDR1 LNHNV and CDR2 YYDKDF (reference sequence). CDR3 in amino acids: CATSSQTVSDYGYTF. The CDR3 DNA reads as TGTGCCACCAGCAGCCAGACCGTCTCGGACTATGGCTACACCTTC.

This clonotype has just a few counts. A junction boundary mismatches the germline segment, possibly from a read error. The rearrangement joins TRBV10-2 to TRBJ1-1; D is perhaps TRBD1 (5 bases). This CDR3 is 14 amino acids long. Germline V gives CDR1 WSHSY, CDR2 SAAADI. The CDR3 is CASSQKDTNTEAFF. DNA of the CDR3: TGTGCCAGCAGCCAAAAGGACACGAACACTGAAGCTTTCTTT.

The CDR3 nucleotides read TGCAGTGGAAGGGTGCGCAGGAGATTCCCAGAGACCCAGTACTTC. The encoded protein is CSGRVRRRFPETQYF. J is TRBJ2-5 and V is TRBV20-1; no clear D gene. Trimming pared 7 bases from V and 4 bases from J, leaving 22 bases between. CDR1 is DFQATT, CDR2 SNEGSKA, per germline (reference sequence). The CDR3 extends over 15 amino acids.

With regard to this clonotype: A much larger clone differs from this one at a single base, so this may be a read error. The chain couples TRBV7-3 to TRBJ1-6, with D hard to call. The CDR3 runs to 12 residues. Germline V gene data show CDR1 as SGHTA and CDR2 as FQGTGA. Trimming removed 9 bases at V and 9 bases at J, with 12 bases between. The CDR3 DNA sequence: TGTGCCAGTAGCCAAAGCAGTTCACCCCTCCACTTT. Translated: CASSQSSSPLHF.

V usage is TRBV2 and J usage is TRBJ1-5; D gene ambiguous. CDR3 length equals 15 residues. Germline loops: CDR1 SNHLY, CDR2 FYNNEI. The V end lost 6 bases, the J end lost 7 bases, and 19 bases lay between the germline ends. The CDR3 sequence is CASRAGDSSGQPQHF. CDR3 bases: TGTGCCAGCAGAGCCGGGGATTCGAGTGGGCAGCCCCAGCATTTT.

This clonotype was detected a few times. The junction differs from germline at one of its ends, possibly a read error. This chain links TRBV6-1 with TRBJ2-2; the D gene is possibly TRBD2 (5 bases). The CDR3 runs to 13 residues. Germline V lookup: CDR1 MNHNS, CDR2 SASEGT. Here the CDR3 DNA reads TGTGCCAGCAGTGACGGTTTTATCGGGGAACTGTTTTTT. It yields the protein CASSDGFIGELFF.

This clonotype showed up just once. The V call is TRBV10-3, the J call TRBJ1-3, with D possibly TRBD1 on 6 matching bases. V lost 6 bases and J 7 bases, leaving 13 bases between the germline ends. The CDR3 runs 13 residues. The germline gives CDR1 ENHRY, CDR2 SYGVKD. Here the CDR3 reads CAIRREGGNTIYF. The CDR3 DNA reads TGTGCCATCAGGAGGGAGGGGGGTAACACCATATATTTT.

This clonotype was detected once. A much more abundant neighbour one base away suggests this may be a read error. V and J are TRBV7-9 and TRBJ1-6, with 7 bases identical to TRBD1. The germline CDR1 and CDR2 sequences are SEHNR and FQNEAQ (reference sequence). CDR3 length: 14 residues. In DNA form, the CDR3 reads TGTGCCAGCAGCTTATCCAGGGGGAATTCACCCCCCCACTTT. Translating it yields CASSLSRGNSPPHF.

CDR3 amino acids: CSAPILGEAFF. In nucleotides, the CDR3 is TGCAGTGCTCCTATTCTCGGTGAAGCTTTCTTT. The V call is TRBV20-1, the J call TRBJ1-1, with D uncertain. The CDR3 contains 11 residues. V dropped 5 bases and J dropped 7 bases, with 11 bases sitting between them. Per germline, CDR1 DFQATT and CDR2 SNEGSKA (reference sequence).

The chain carries TRBV11-2 and TRBJ2-7; D is unclear. Per germline, CDR1 SGHAT and CDR2 FQNNGV. CDR3 length: 12 residues. The ends were cut back, 5 bases at V and 7 bases at J, with 12 bases in the middle. The CDR3 bases are TGTGCCAGCAGCCATAGCCTCGTAGAGCAGTACTTC. Its translation is CASSHSLVEQYF.

The V call is TRBV24-1, the J call TRBJ1-2; tentatively, D is TRBD1 (5 bases). V was pared by 4 bases and J by 4 bases, with 15 bases between. Per the germline V gene, CDR1 is KGHDR and CDR2 is SFDVKD. The CDR3 covers 15 residues. CDR3 DNA: TGTGCCACCAGTGACCCCGGGACGTTAGGCTATGGCTACACCTTC. This encodes CATSDPGTLGYGYTF.

This clonotype was recorded many times. The V gene is TRBV15, the J gene TRBJ2-5; D is possibly TRBD1 (5 bases). V was cut by 0 bases and J by 5 bases, with 13 bases left in between. CDR1 is LNHNV, CDR2 YYDKDF, per germline (reference sequence). This CDR3 spans 15 amino acids. The CDR3 sequence: CATSRDGHRWETQYF. The CDR3 DNA reads TGTGCCACCAGCAGAGATGGGCACAGGTGGGAGACCCAGTACTTC.

This clonotype was seen a few times. The chain has TRBV7-8 and TRBJ2-2, with D uncertain. V was clipped by 6 bases and J by 4 bases, with 12 bases between them. Germline lookup yields CDR1 SGHVS and CDR2 FQNEAQ. The CDR3 covers 14 residues. In DNA, the CDR3 is TGTGCCAGCAGTCTCAACCGGGCCACCGGGGAGCTGTTTTTT. Encoded protein: CASSLNRATGELFF.

The table lists this clonotype with a few counts. The CDR3: CASSQPGRGNQPQHF. For the CDR3, the DNA is TGTGCCAGCAGCCAACCAGGGAGGGGCAATCAGCCCCAGCATTTT. The V and J genes are TRBV7-8 and TRBJ1-5; TRBD1 is a possible D gene (5 bases). Deletions cut 5 bases from V and 2 bases from J, with 13 bases between. Germline CDR1 SGHVS, CDR2 FQNEAQ. The CDR3 consists of 15 residues. The variable domain in full, completed from reference TRBV7-8 and TRBJ1-5, reads GAGVSQSPRYKVAKRGQDVALRCDPISGHVSLFWYQQALGQGPEFLTYFQNEAQLDKSGLPSDRFFAERPEGSVSTLKIQRTQQEDSAVYLCASSQPGRGNQPQHFGDGTRLSIL.

Note on this clonotype: Given a much more abundant clone one base away, this may be a read error. Here the CDR3 omits its conserved ending phenylalanine or tryptophan, so a read error is the likely source. The CDR3 here is CATSGIQTNYGYTL. In DNA form, the CDR3 reads TGTGCCACCAGTGGTATCCAAACTAACTATGGCTACACCCTC. This rearrangement joins TRBV12-3 or TRBV12-4 to TRBJ1-2; D not certain. This CDR3 is 14 amino acids long.

V gene TRBV25-1 combines with J gene TRBJ2-3; perhaps TRBD2 as D (5 bases). This CDR3 comprises 14 residues. The germline CDR1 and CDR2 sequences are MGHDK and SYGVNS. The ends were cut back, 8 bases at V and 2 bases at J, with 14 bases in the middle. The CDR3 reads CASDRAGPTDTQYF. As DNA, the CDR3 is TGTGCCAGCGATAGGGCGGGCCCCACAGATACGCAGTATTTT.

The chain links TRBV12-3 or TRBV12-4 to TRBJ2-5, with 16 bases identical to TRBD2. CDR3 length equals 15 residues. V gave up 6 bases and J gave up 4 bases; unmatched junction bases: 2. CDR3 DNA: TGTGCCAGCAGGGGACTAGCGGGGGGGCGAGAGACCCAGTACTTC. It specifies CASRGLAGGRETQYF.

This clonotype was counted between two and nine times. This chain joins TRBV7-9 and TRBJ1-2, with D unclear. V lost 1 base and J lost 0, with 21 bases in between. The CDR3 extends over 19 amino acids. Germline V lookup: CDR1 SEHNR, CDR2 FQNEAQ (reference sequence). CDR3 bases: TGTGCCAGCAGCTTAGTTGTCACCAGCACCGATATCGCTAACTATGGCTACACCTTC. Translation: CASSLVVTSTDIANYGYTF.

This chain links TRBV7-9 with TRBJ1-1; 10 nucleotides match TRBD1. From germline, CDR1 is SEHNR and CDR2 FQNEAQ (reference sequence). This CDR3 spans 15 amino acids. The V and J ends lost 8 bases and 4 bases, in that order; junction bases with no gene match: 10. The CDR3 spells CASGTRQGAFTEAFF. The CDR3 DNA reads TGTGCCAGCGGAACCCGACAGGGGGCATTCACTGAAGCTTTCTTT. The entire variable domain, with the rest obtained from reference TRBV7-9 and TRBJ1-1, is as follows: DTGVSQNPRHKITKRGQNVTFRCDPISEHNRLYWYRQTLGQGPEFLTYFQNEAQLEKSRLLSDRFSAERPKGSFSTLEIQRTEQGDSAMYLCASGTRQGAFTEAFFGQGTRLTVV.